Listed here are 6 T cell receptor beta chains from one sample, sequenced in a study of monozygotic twins with inflammatory bowel disease. With the 5' RACE reads reprocessed, TCRdb shows one record per CDR3 protein and no DNA. This table lists 200,000 to 250,000 distinct CDR3 sequences. The sequencing sample was made of blood. The receptors shown here come from a human donor with ulcerative colitis or Crohn's disease, or a healthy co-twin of an affected twin (not recorded which).

The chain carries TRBV3-1 and TRBJ2-5. The CDR3 runs 15 residues. Germline assignment: CDR1 LGHDT and CDR2 YNNKEL (reference sequence). CDR3 in amino acids: CASSQDYSGQETQYF.

The chain uses TRBV6-5 and TRBJ1-2; TCRdb names TRBD1, which stays unverified in the absence of DNA. Germline V CDR1 and CDR2: MNHEY, SVGAGI. This CDR3 contains 16 residues. The CDR3 is CASSYSNTGAADGYTF.

This chain uses TRBV27 with TRBJ2-1; TCRdb outputs TRBD1, but without DNA this stays unchecked. This CDR3 contains 16 residues. Germline lookup yields CDR1 MNHEY and CDR2 SMNVEV (reference sequence). CDR3 protein: CASSLLAGAAWNEQFF.

V gene TRBV6-1 combines with J gene TRBJ1-5; TCRdb indicates TRBD1, and absent DNA this call remains unverified. CDR3 length: 15 residues. Germline assignment: CDR1 MNHNS and CDR2 SASEGT. CDR3 loop: CASSFGQGGNQPQHF.

The chain carries TRBV25-1 and TRBJ2-7; TCRdb's assignment of TRBD2 cannot be checked, as there is no DNA. The CDR3 totals 16 residues. CDR1 is MGHDK, CDR2 SYGVNS, per germline. The chain's CDR3 is CASSDPSLGGRYEQYF.

V usage is TRBV18 and J usage is TRBJ2-7; TCRdb's D call of TRBD1 is untestable without DNA. CDR3 size: 15 residues. CDR1 KGHSH and CDR2 LQKENI come from the germline V gene. CDR3 sequence reads: CASSPSRGQTYEQYF.